This TCR beta chain is from a study of blood T cell repertoires in COVID-19. On the study more broadly: Sample material is recorded as cDNA or gDNA derived from T cells, B-cell-depleted T cells, or PBMCs.

Sequencing used immunoSEQ multiplex PCR; TCRdb keeps in-frame clones, though not all of them. The sample consists of 210,000 or so clones, around 83% of them appearing once. V was shortened by 5 bases and J by 2 bases, with 9 bases between the two germline ends. This CDR3 comprises 13 residues. Germline CDR1 and CDR2: SGHTA and FQGNSA. This receptor was identified in a man between 45 and 60 years old with active or convalescent COVID-19. The sample taken for sequencing was peripheral blood. The V gene is TRBV7-2, the J gene TRBJ1-2; D not resolved. The CDR3 sequence: CASSTNRNYGYTF. DNA for the CDR3: TGTGCCAGCAGCACCAACAGAAACTATGGCTACACCTTC.